The clone carrying this T cell receptor beta chain was observed a handful of times. What it binds is not known. This entry comes from a study of post-analysis software for immune sequencing data. Study overall: Relapsing-remitting, secondary progressive and progressive-relapsing courses of multiple sclerosis were included.

Study-wide results and limits: There were five or six TRBV segments more frequent in patients than controls, and TRBV5-6, TRBV5-1 and TRBV20-1 were among them. The authors found that F measure strongly co-clustered same-batch samples. Relative to controls, patients with multiple sclerosis showed significantly lower normalized Chao1 diversity.

Unique molecular identifiers had been added to the TCR beta cDNA libraries. T cells numbering 1 to 10 million gave rise to about 540,000 cDNA molecules. A single record per CDR3 protein comes from TCRdb applying MiXCR to the PCR reads. The sample shows over 700,000 distinct CDR3 sequences, about 32% of them seen only once. Germline CDR1 reads SEHNR; CDR2 reads FQNEAQ (reference sequence). The V gene end was trimmed by 1 base and the J gene end by 0 bases; junction bases not matched to a gene: 11. This CDR3 is 19 amino acids long. The origin of this receptor is a girl aged 10-17 years with multiple sclerosis. Sequenced material: blood. V usage is TRBV7-9 and J usage is TRBJ1-4; 7 bases align to TRBD1. The CDR3 bases are TGTGCCAGCAGCTTAGGGAGGTCCGGGACAGTTGCAACTAATGAAAAACTGTTTTTT. This codes for CASSLGRSGTVATNEKLFF.